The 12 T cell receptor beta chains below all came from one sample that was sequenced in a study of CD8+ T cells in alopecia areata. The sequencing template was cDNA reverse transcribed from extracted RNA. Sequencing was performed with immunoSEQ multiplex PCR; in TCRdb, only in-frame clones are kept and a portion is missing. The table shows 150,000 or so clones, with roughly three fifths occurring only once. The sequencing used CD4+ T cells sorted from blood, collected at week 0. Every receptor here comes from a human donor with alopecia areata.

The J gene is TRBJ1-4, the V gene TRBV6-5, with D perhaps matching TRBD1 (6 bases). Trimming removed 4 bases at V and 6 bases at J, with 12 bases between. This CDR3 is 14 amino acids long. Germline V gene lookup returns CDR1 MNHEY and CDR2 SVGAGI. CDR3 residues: CASSSGGSDEKLFF. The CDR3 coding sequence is TGTGCCAGCAGTTCCGGGGGCAGCGATGAAAAACTGTTTTTT.

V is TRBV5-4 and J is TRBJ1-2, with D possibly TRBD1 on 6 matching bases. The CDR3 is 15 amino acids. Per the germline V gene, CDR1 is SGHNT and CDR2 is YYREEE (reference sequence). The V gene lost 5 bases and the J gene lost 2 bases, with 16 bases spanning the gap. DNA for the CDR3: TGTGCCAGCAGACCCTCGGGGGGCAGGAACTATGGCTACACCTTC. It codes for CASRPSGGRNYGYTF.

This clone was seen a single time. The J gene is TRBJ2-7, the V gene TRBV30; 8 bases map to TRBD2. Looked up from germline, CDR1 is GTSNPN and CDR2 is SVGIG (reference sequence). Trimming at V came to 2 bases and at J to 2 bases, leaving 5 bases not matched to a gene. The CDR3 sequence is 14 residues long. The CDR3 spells CAWSRSGGPYEQYF. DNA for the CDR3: TGTGCCTGGAGTAGGAGCGGGGGACCCTACGAGCAGTACTTC. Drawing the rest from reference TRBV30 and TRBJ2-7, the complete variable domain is SQTIHQWPATLVQPVGSPLSLECTVEGTSNPNLYWYRQAAGRGLQLLFYSVGIGQISSEVPQNLSASRPQDRQFILSSKKLLLSDSGFYLCAWSRSGGPYEQYFGPGTRLTVT.

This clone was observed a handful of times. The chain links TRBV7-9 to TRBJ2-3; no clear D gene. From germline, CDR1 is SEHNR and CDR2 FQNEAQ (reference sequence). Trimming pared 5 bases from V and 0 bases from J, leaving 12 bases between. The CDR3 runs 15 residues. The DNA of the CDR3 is TGTGCCAGCAGCGCCGCCTCCAGAAGCACAGATACGCAGTATTTT. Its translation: CASSAASRSTDTQYF.

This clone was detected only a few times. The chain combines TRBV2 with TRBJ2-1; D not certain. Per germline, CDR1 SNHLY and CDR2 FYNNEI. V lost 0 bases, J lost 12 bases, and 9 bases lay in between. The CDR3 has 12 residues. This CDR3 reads CASSEAPWGQFF. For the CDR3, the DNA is TGTGCCAGCAGTGAAGCCCCCTGGGGGCAGTTCTTC. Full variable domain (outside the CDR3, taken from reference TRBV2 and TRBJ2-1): EPEVTQTPSHQVTQMGQEVILRCVPISNHLYFYWYRQILGQKVEFLVSFYNNEISEKSEIFDDQFSVERPDGSNFTLKIRSTKLEDSAMYFCASSEAPWGQFFGPGTRLTVL.

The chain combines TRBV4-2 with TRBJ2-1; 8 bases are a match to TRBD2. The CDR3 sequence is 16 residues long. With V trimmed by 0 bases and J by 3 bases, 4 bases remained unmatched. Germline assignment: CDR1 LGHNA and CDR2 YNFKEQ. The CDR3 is CASSQDARGGYNEQFF. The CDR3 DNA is TGTGCCAGCAGCCAAGATGCACGGGGGGGCTACAATGAGCAGTTCTTC.

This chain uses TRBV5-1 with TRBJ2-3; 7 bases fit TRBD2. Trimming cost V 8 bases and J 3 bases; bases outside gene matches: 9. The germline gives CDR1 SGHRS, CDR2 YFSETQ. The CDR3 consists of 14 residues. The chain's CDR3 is CASRLSGATDTQYF. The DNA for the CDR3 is TGCGCCAGTCGCCTCAGCGGGGCAACAGATACGCAGTATTTT.

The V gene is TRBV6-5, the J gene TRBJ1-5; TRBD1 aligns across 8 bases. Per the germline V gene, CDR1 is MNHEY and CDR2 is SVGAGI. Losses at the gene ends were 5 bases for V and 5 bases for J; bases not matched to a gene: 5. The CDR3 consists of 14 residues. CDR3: CASSLQGVDQPQHF. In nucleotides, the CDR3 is TGTGCCAGCAGTCTACAGGGGGTGGATCAGCCCCAGCATTTT.

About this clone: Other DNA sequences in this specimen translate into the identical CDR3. CDR3 sequence (DNA): TGTGCCTGGAGTCGGGGGTCTTCTGGCAATCAGCCCCAGCATTTT. Translation gives CAWSRGSSGNQPQHF. The gene calls are TRBV30 and TRBJ1-5; tentatively, D is TRBD1 (5 bases). Trimming left V 2 bases short and J 2 bases short, with 13 bases between. Looked up from germline, CDR1 is GTSNPN and CDR2 is SVGIG (reference sequence). CDR3 length equals 15 residues.

The CDR3 nucleotides read TGTGCCAGCAGCAGACGACAGGGCTATAATTCACCCCTCCACTTT. This translates into CASSRRQGYNSPLHF. The chain carries TRBV9 and TRBJ1-6, with 7 positions matching TRBD1. V gave up 4 bases and J gave up 3 bases; unmatched junction bases: 4. The CDR3 has 15 residues. In germline, CDR1 is SGDLS, CDR2 YYNGEE.

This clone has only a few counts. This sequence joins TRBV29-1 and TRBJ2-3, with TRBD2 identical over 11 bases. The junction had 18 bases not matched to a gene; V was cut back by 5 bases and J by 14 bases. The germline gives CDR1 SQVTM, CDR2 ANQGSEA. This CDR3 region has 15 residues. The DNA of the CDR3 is TGCAGCGTTCTTAGCGGGGGGGCCTTCGAACGGGAGTTGTATTTT. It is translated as CSVLSGGAFERELYF.

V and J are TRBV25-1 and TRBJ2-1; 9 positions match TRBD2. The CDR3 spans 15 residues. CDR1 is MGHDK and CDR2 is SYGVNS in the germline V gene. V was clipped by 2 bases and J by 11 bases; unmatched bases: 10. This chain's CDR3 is CASSEAGYSGGKQFF. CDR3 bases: TGTGCCAGCAGTGAAGCGGGGTATAGCGGGGGAAAGCAGTTCTTC.